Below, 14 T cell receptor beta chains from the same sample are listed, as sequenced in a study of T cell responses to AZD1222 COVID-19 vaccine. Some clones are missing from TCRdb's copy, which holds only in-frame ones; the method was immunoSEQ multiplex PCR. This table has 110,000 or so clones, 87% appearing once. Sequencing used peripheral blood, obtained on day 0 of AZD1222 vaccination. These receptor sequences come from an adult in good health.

This CDR3 reads CASSLQGLRGNTIYF. Here the CDR3 DNA reads TGTGCCAGCAGCTTACAGGGGCTACGTGGAAACACCATATATTTT. The V and J genes are TRBV7-2 and TRBJ1-3; TRBD1 is a possible D gene (6 bases). The CDR3 length is 15 residues. With 2 bases removed from V and 3 bases from J, the gap between germline ends came to 11 bases. CDR1 SGHTA and CDR2 FQGNSA come from the germline V gene.

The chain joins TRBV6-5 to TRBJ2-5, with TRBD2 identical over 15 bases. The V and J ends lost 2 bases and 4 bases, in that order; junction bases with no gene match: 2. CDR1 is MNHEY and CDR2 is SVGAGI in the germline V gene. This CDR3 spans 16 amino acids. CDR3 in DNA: TGTGCCAGCAGTTACAGGGGACTAGCGGGAGGAGAGACCCAGTACTTC. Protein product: CASSYRGLAGGETQYF.

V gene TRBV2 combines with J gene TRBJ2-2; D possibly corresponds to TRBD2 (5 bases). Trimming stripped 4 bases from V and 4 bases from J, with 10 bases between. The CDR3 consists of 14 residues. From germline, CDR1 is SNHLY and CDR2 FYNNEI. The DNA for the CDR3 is TGTGCCAGCAGTGCCCTAGGAGGCACCGGGGAGCTGTTTTTT. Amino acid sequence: CASSALGGTGELFF.

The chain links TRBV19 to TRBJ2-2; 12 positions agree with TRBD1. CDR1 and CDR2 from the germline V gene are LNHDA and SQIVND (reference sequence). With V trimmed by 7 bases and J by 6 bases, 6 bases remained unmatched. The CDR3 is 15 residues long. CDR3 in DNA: TGTGCCAGTACCGAGGGGACAGGGGGCTCCGGGGAGCTGTTTTTT. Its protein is CASTEGTGGSGELFF.

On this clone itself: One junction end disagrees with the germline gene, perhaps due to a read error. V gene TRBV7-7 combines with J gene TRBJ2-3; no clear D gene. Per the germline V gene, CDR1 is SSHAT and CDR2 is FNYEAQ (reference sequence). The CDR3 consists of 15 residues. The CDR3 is CASSLGRASTDTQYF. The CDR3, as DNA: TGTGCTAGCAGCCTCGGAAGAGCTAGCACAGATACGCAGTATTTT.

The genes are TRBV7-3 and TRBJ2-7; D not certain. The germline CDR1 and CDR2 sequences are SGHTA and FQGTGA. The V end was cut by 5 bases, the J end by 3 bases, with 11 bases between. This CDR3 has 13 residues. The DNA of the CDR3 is TGTGCCAGCAGCCTCAGACCCTTCTACGAGCAGTACTTC. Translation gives CASSLRPFYEQYF. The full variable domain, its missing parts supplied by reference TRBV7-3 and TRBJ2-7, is GAGVSQTPSNKVTEKGKYVELRCDPISGHTALYWYRQSLGQGPEFLIYFQGTGAADDSGLPNDRFFAVRPEGSVSTLKIQRTERGDSAVYLCASSLRPFYEQYFGPGTRLTVT.

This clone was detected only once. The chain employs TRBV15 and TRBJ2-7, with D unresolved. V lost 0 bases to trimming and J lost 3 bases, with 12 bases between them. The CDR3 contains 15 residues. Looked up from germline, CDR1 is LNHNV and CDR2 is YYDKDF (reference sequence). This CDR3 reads CATSRDRNSYYEQYF. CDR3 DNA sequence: TGTGCCACCAGCAGAGATAGGAACAGTTACTACGAGCAGTACTTC.

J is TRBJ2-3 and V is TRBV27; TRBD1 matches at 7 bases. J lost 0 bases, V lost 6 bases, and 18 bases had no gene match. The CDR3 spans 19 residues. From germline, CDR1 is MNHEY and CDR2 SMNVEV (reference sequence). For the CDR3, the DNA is TGTGCCAGCAGCTCCGGCTGGGTACTCAGGGGGATCAGCACAGATACGCAGTATTTT. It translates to CASSSGWVLRGISTDTQYF.

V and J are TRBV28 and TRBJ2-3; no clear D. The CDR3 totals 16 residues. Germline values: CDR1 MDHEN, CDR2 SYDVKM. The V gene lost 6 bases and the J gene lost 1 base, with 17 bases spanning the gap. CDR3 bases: TGTGCCAGCAGCTTTGGTGGGGTTAGGGGCACAGATACGCAGTATTTT. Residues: CASSFGGVRGTDTQYF.

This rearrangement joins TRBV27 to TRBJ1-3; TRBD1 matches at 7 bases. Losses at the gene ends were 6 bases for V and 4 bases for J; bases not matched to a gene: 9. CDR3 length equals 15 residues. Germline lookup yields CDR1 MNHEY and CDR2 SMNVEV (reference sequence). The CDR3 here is CASSLRAGGGNTIYF. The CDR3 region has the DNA TGTGCCAGCAGCCTCCGGGCAGGGGGAGGAAACACCATATATTTT.

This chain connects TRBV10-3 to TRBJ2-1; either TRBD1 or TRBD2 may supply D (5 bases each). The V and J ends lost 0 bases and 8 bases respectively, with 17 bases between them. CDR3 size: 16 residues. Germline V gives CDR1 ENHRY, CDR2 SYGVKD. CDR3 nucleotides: TGTGCCATCAGTGAGTCGGCCGGGGCCGCCGTCGATGAGCAGTTCTTC. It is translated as CAISESAGAAVDEQFF.

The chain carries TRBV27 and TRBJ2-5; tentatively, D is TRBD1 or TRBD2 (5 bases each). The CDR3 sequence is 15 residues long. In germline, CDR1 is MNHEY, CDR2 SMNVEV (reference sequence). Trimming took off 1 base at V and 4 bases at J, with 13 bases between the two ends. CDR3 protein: CASSLFWGSGETQYF. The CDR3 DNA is TGTGCCAGCAGTTTATTCTGGGGGTCAGGAGAGACCCAGTACTTC.

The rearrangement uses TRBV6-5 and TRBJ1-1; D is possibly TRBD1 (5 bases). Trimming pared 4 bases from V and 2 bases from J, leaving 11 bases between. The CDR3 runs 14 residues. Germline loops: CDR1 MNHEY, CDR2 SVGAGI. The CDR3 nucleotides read TGTGCCAGCAGTTTATTAGGGGTCAACACTGAAGCTTTCTTT. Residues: CASSLLGVNTEAFF.

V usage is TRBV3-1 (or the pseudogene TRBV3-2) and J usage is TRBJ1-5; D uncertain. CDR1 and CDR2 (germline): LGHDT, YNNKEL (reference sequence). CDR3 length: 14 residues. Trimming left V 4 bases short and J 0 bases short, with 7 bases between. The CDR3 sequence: CASSLQDSNQPQHF. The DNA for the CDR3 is TGTGCCAGCAGCCTCCAGGATAGCAATCAGCCCCAGCATTTT.